The 31 T cell receptor beta chains given below trace back to one sample, sequenced in a study of identical twins. Each CDR3 protein gets one entry after TCRdb re-called the 5' RACE reads with MiXCR. Found here are about 660,000 distinct CDR3 sequences, about 9.4% of them singletons; the top ten hold more than 0.75%. The same sample was also studied in work on yellow fever vaccine responses in identical twins.

Sequences were obtained from PBMCs. Every receptor here comes from a young woman in good health.

The V and J genes are TRBV28 and TRBJ2-3, with 12 bases lining up with TRBD2. V was pared by 5 bases and J by 4 bases, with 10 bases of the junction left unmatched. The CDR3 contains 17 residues. Germline CDR1 is MDHEN and CDR2 is SYDVKM. The CDR3 loop is CASSGVTSGRRSDTQYF. The DNA for the CDR3 is TGTGCCAGCAGTGGGGTGACTAGCGGGAGAAGATCAGATACGCAGTATTTT.

The chain has TRBV10-3 and TRBJ2-3, with 8 bases lining up with TRBD1. Germline assignment: CDR1 ENHRY and CDR2 SYGVKD. Unmatched junction bases numbered 12, after V lost 4 bases and J lost 3 bases. The CDR3 is 17 residues long. The CDR3, as DNA: TGTGCCATCAGTGTGTGGCAGGGGGCTGAAAGAACAGATACGCAGTATTTT. This codes for CAISVWQGAERTDTQYF.

V usage is TRBV10-3 and J usage is TRBJ1-1, with D uncertain. The germline V and J ends were trimmed by 2 bases and 0 bases, with 16 bases remaining between them. Germline V lookup: CDR1 ENHRY, CDR2 SYGVKD. This CDR3 spans 17 amino acids. The CDR3 region has the DNA TGTGCCATCAGTGAGCGGGCCGCAGGACGGGTGAACACTGAAGCTTTCTTT. Its protein product is CAISERAAGRVNTEAFF.

This clonotype showed up just a few times. The chain carries TRBV5-5 and TRBJ2-1; TRBD2 is a possible D gene (5 bases). Germline V gene sequence: CDR1 SGHKS, CDR2 YYEKEE (reference sequence). CDR3 length: 16 residues. V was cut by 1 base and J by 0 bases, with 11 bases left in between. The CDR3, as DNA: TGTGCCAGCAGCTTGAAGGACTGGGGCTCCTACAATGAGCAGTTCTTC. This codes for CASSLKDWGSYNEQFF.

This clonotype was detected a few times. The chain couples TRBV29-1 to TRBJ2-1; 7 positions match TRBD2. This CDR3 spans 14 amino acids. Germline V gene data show CDR1 as SQVTM and CDR2 as ANQGSEA. Trimming took 3 bases from V and 3 from J; bases not matched to a gene: 5. The chain's CDR3 is CSVDGRAGYNEQFF. The CDR3 DNA reads as TGCAGCGTTGATGGGAGGGCGGGCTACAATGAGCAGTTCTTC.

This rearrangement joins TRBV2 to TRBJ2-1; D perhaps matches TRBD1 (6 bases). V gave up 8 bases and J gave up 7 bases, with 12 bases separating them. Germline V lookup: CDR1 SNHLY, CDR2 FYNNEI. The CDR3 contains 12 residues. In DNA, the CDR3 is TGTGCCAGCCCCGAGGGGGTTAATGAGCAGTTCTTC. Translated: CASPEGVNEQFF. Full variable domain (missing parts from reference TRBV2 and TRBJ2-1): EPEVTQTPSHQVTQMGQEVILRCVPISNHLYFYWYRQILGQKVEFLVSFYNNEISEKSEIFDDQFSVERPDGSNFTLKIRSTKLEDSAMYFCASPEGVNEQFFGPGTRLTVL.

This clonotype was recorded many times. This sequence joins TRBV20-1 and TRBJ2-1; D call uncertain. The length of the CDR3 is 10 residues. Trimming shortened V by 4 bases and J by 7 bases, and 5 bases separated the two germline ends. Looked up from germline, CDR1 is DFQATT and CDR2 is SNEGSKA (reference sequence). DNA of the CDR3: TGCAGTGCTACTTTAAATGAGCAGTTCTTC. It translates to CSATLNEQFF.

This clonotype has a handful of counts. The chain employs TRBV15 and TRBJ2-2; 9 positions agree with TRBD1. The germline V gene has CDR1 LNHNV and CDR2 YYDKDF (reference sequence). CDR3 size: 19 residues. V lost 4 bases to trimming and J lost 6 bases; unmatched junction nucleotides: 18. CDR3 loop: CATSKYSPGQGIPAGELFF. Written as DNA, the CDR3 is TGTGCCACCAGCAAGTACTCCCCGGGACAGGGAATCCCCGCCGGGGAGCTGTTTTTT.

V usage is TRBV14 and J usage is TRBJ2-7, with a weak D call TRBD2 (5 bases). CDR1 SGHDN and CDR2 FVKESK come from the germline V gene. V lost 1 base and J lost 1, with 11 bases in between. This CDR3 is 15 amino acids long. This chain's CDR3 is CASSQGERRSYEQYF. Here the CDR3 DNA reads TGTGCCAGCAGCCAAGGGGAGAGGCGGTCCTACGAGCAGTACTTC.

This clonotype was counted only a few times. The V gene is TRBV6-5, the J gene TRBJ1-1; D unclear. Per the germline V gene, CDR1 is MNHEY and CDR2 is SVGAGI. This CDR3 has 13 amino acids. Trimming cost V 4 bases and J 8 bases, with 14 bases left between them. The CDR3 DNA is TGTGCCAGCAGTTTACCCGGTCGTCAAGAAGCTTTCTTT. Residues: CASSLPGRQEAFF.

Ten or more counts support this clonotype. The chain recombines TRBV5-1 with TRBJ2-2; tentatively, D is TRBD2 (6 bases). The germline V gene encodes CDR1 SGHRS and CDR2 YFSETQ. The length of the CDR3 is 15 residues. The V gene lost 0 bases and the J gene lost 5 bases, with 11 bases spanning the gap. The CDR3 reads CASSLEAGSTGELFF. The CDR3 nucleotides read TGCGCCAGCAGCTTGGAGGCGGGAAGTACCGGGGAGCTGTTTTTT.

The rearrangement links TRBV5-1 to TRBJ1-6; 9 bases agree with TRBD1. Trimming at V came to 1 base and at J to 9 bases, leaving 8 bases not matched to a gene. CDR3 length: 16 residues. The germline gives CDR1 SGHRS, CDR2 YFSETQ. For the CDR3, the DNA is TGCGCCAGCAGCTTGACCGGGGACAGGGAATTTTCACCCCTCCACTTT. Translated: CASSLTGDREFSPLHF.

V usage is TRBV29-1 and J usage is TRBJ2-6; 8 bases match TRBD1. Germline trimming cut 5 bases from V and 2 bases from J; bases unmatched to any gene: 8. The CDR3 loop spans 16 amino acids. Germline CDR1 reads SQVTM; CDR2 reads ANQGSEA. The CDR3 DNA reads as TGCAGCGTTATCCCGGGACAGGCCCCTGGGGCCAACGTCCTGACTTTC. It yields the protein CSVIPGQAPGANVLTF.

This clonotype occurred a few times. The chain joins TRBV7-2 to TRBJ2-7; 7 bases line up with TRBD1. The germline gives CDR1 SGHTA, CDR2 FQGNSA. Trimming at V came to 1 base and at J to 5 bases, leaving 5 bases not matched to a gene. This CDR3 comprises 14 residues. CDR3 protein: CASSLVDRSHEQYF. In nucleotides, the CDR3 is TGTGCCAGCAGCTTAGTGGACAGGTCCCACGAGCAGTACTTC.

V and J are TRBV3-1 and TRBJ2-7; no clear D. The CDR3 runs to 14 residues. V lost 0 bases, J lost 3 bases, and 9 bases lay in between. CDR1 and CDR2 (germline): LGHDT, YNNKEL (reference sequence). As DNA, the CDR3 is TGTGCCAGCAGCCAAGAACAGACCAACTACGAGCAGTACTTC. Translation gives CASSQEQTNYEQYF.

This chain joins TRBV7-9 and TRBJ2-5, with 7 bases lining up with TRBD1. CDR1 is SEHNR, CDR2 FQNEAQ, per germline (reference sequence). J lost 5 bases, V lost 3 bases, and 9 bases had no gene match. This CDR3 contains 15 residues. CDR3 sequence: CASSLPIGGLETQYF. Here the CDR3 DNA reads TGTGCCAGCAGCTTGCCAATAGGGGGCTTGGAGACCCAGTACTTC.

V is TRBV6-2 or TRBV6-3 and J is TRBJ1-4; D might be TRBD1 (5 bases). The CDR3 is 12 residues long. V was clipped by 8 bases and J by 5 bases, with 9 bases between them. Germline V gives CDR1 MNHEY, CDR2 SVGEGT. The CDR3 DNA follows: TGTGCCAGCTCCGACAGAAATGAAAAACTGTTTTTT. Amino acids: CASSDRNEKLFF.

This clonotype showed up many times. The rearrangement uses TRBV20-1 and TRBJ2-5, with D possibly being TRBD1 (5 bases). Germline loops: CDR1 DFQATT, CDR2 SNEGSKA (reference sequence). This CDR3 has 13 residues. Between the trimmed V and J ends, which lost 4 bases and 3 bases, there was a span of 12 bases. CDR3 nucleotide sequence: TGCAGTGCTACTGGACATTCGGAAGAGACCCAGTACTTC. Its protein product is CSATGHSEETQYF.

This clonotype was seen only a few times. At one end the junction does not follow the germline gene, possibly because of a read error. The V and J genes are TRBV7-7 and TRBJ2-7; D call uncertain. The CDR3 covers 15 residues. In germline, CDR1 is SSHAT, CDR2 FNYEAQ (reference sequence). CDR3: CASSLATGSLYEQYF. CDR3 in DNA: TGTGCTAGCAGCTTAGCCACTGGGTCCCTGTACGAGCAGTACTTC.

This clonotype was seen many times. The chain joins TRBV5-1 to TRBJ2-3; D assignment may be TRBD1 or TRBD2 (5 bases each). Between the trimmed V and J ends, which lost 0 bases and 0 bases, there was a span of 5 bases. The CDR3 runs to 14 residues. Looked up from germline, CDR1 is SGHRS and CDR2 is YFSETQ. The CDR3 reads CASSLGDSTDTQYF. In DNA, the CDR3 is TGCGCCAGCAGCTTGGGGGACAGCACAGATACGCAGTATTTT.

The rearrangement joins TRBV27 to TRBJ2-7; 7 nucleotides line up with TRBD1. V shed 5 bases and J 5 bases; nucleotides not matched to a gene: 6. This CDR3 spans 13 amino acids. Germline assignment: CDR1 MNHEY and CDR2 SMNVEV (reference sequence). CDR3 residues: CASSPVTGHEQYF. In nucleotides, the CDR3 is TGTGCCAGCAGTCCGGTGACAGGGCACGAGCAGTACTTC.

This clonotype was observed a handful of times. J is TRBJ2-3 and V is TRBV19; TRBD2 matches at 10 bases. The CDR3 covers 16 residues. Germline values: CDR1 LNHDA, CDR2 SQIVND (reference sequence). V gave up 6 bases and J gave up 5 bases; unmatched junction bases: 11. CDR3 DNA: TGTGCCAGTAGGGGATCTGGGACTAGCGACAAAGATACGCAGTATTTT. Translating it yields CASRGSGTSDKDTQYF.

This clonotype was seen at least ten times. The CDR3 DNA sequence: TGTGCCAGCAGCTCCGGGACTAATGAGCAGTTCTTC. As protein: CASSSGTNEQFF. The chain uses TRBV5-5 and TRBJ2-1; D might be TRBD2 (6 bases). This CDR3 comprises 12 residues. The V end was cut by 3 bases, the J end by 7 bases, with 8 bases between. Germline-derived CDR1 and CDR2 are SGHKS and YYEKEE (reference sequence).

The J gene is TRBJ2-2, the V gene TRBV7-3; 8 nucleotides agree with TRBD2. This CDR3 spans 16 amino acids. CDR1 is SGHTA, CDR2 FQGTGA, per germline. V shed 0 bases and J 2 bases; nucleotides not matched to a gene: 2. This CDR3 is CASSLTGGVNTGELFF. CDR3 coding DNA: TGTGCCAGCAGCTTAACCGGGGGGGTCAACACCGGGGAGCTGTTTTTT.

This clonotype was detected a few times. V and J are TRBV7-2 and TRBJ2-5; 7 bases are shared with TRBD2. V trimming: 5 bases; J trimming: 5 bases; junction bases outside the gene matches: 14. The CDR3 totals 16 residues. In germline, CDR1 is SGHTA, CDR2 FQGNSA. This CDR3 is CASSLNVAGGTETQYF. The DNA of the CDR3 is TGTGCCAGCAGCCTTAATGTAGCGGGTGGGACGGAGACCCAGTACTTC.

V and J are TRBV12-3 or TRBV12-4 and TRBJ1-1; no firm D call. The CDR3 is made up of 13 amino acids. V gave up 5 bases and J gave up 1 base, with 8 bases separating them. The CDR3 loop is CASSTHRNTEAFF. The CDR3 DNA sequence: TGTGCCAGCAGTACCCACCGGAACACTGAAGCTTTCTTT.

This clonotype was found a few times. CDR3 sequence reads: CASSPSGLSSSYNEQFF. Written as DNA, the CDR3 is TGTGCCAGTAGCCCTAGCGGCCTCTCTAGCTCCTACAATGAGCAGTTCTTC. The chain links TRBV19 to TRBJ2-1; 7 nucleotides match TRBD2. The CDR3 consists of 17 residues. With 6 bases clipped from V and 0 bases from J, the junction kept 11 bases outside the gene matches. The germline gives CDR1 LNHDA, CDR2 SQIVND (reference sequence).

The chain has TRBV10-2 and TRBJ2-5, with 7 bases fitting TRBD1. The junction had 10 bases not matched to a gene; V was cut back by 4 bases and J by 5 bases. The germline gives CDR1 WSHSY, CDR2 SAAADI. The CDR3 consists of 15 residues. CDR3 nucleotides: TGCGCCAGCAGTGGGAGGACAGGAGTATGGGAGACCCAGTACTTC. It specifies CASSGRTGVWETQYF.

This clonotype occurred a few times. The V gene is TRBV7-9, the J gene TRBJ2-2, with 9 bases identical to TRBD1. Germline loops: CDR1 SEHNR, CDR2 FQNEAQ (reference sequence). This CDR3 spans 13 amino acids. Trimming cost V 4 bases and J 6 bases; bases outside gene matches: 0. DNA for the CDR3: TGTGCCAGCAGCTGGACAGGGGCCGGGGAGCTGTTTTTT. As protein: CASSWTGAGELFF.

The sample holds a few counts of this clonotype. The chain uses TRBV7-2 and TRBJ2-1, with 7 bases matching TRBD2. Germline V gives CDR1 SGHTA, CDR2 FQGNSA. The V and J ends lost 1 base and 3 bases, in that order; junction bases with no gene match: 3. The CDR3 is 15 amino acids. CDR3 region: CASSLGDYHYNEQFF. CDR3 DNA sequence: TGTGCCAGCAGCTTAGGGGACTACCACTACAATGAGCAGTTCTTC. The whole variable domain, filled in from reference TRBV7-2 and TRBJ2-1, reads GAGVSQSPSNKVTEKGKDVELRCDPISGHTALYWYRQSLGQGLEFLIYFQGNSAPDKSGLPSDRFSAERTGGSVSTLTIQRTQQEDSAVYLCASSLGDYHYNEQFFGPGTRLTVL.

The chain has TRBV12-3 or TRBV12-4 and TRBJ2-1; no clear D gene. Trimming shortened V by 3 bases and J by 2 bases, and 11 bases separated the two germline ends. CDR3 length equals 15 residues. The CDR3 loop is CASSLELDPYNEQFF. CDR3 nucleotides: TGTGCCAGCAGTTTGGAACTCGACCCCTACAATGAGCAGTTCTTC.